Below, 15 T cell receptor beta chains from the same sample are listed, as sequenced in a study of blood T cell repertoires in COVID-19. Generated by immunoSEQ multiplex PCR, the TCRdb table keeps only in-frame clones and is missing some. The data hold tens of thousands of clones, with around 89% observed a single time. Sequencing was performed on peripheral blood. These receptors originate from a woman aged 80 or over with active or convalescent COVID-19.

CDR3 DNA sequence: TGTGCCAGCAGCAAGAACGGGGACAATGAGCAGTTCTTC. Translation: CASSKNGDNEQFF. The chain employs TRBV21-1 and TRBJ2-1; TRBD2 was called by the table and not checked on the DNA. TRBV21-1 is a pseudogene. This CDR3 is built from 13 residues.

The chain carries TRBV19 and TRBJ1-2, with 9 positions matching TRBD1. The CDR3 length is 14 residues. Germline V CDR1 and CDR2: LNHDA, SQIVND (reference sequence). V lost 8 bases to trimming and J lost 4 bases; unmatched junction nucleotides: 8. This chain's CDR3 is CASRSTGGGYGYTF. CDR3 nucleotides: TGTGCCAGTCGATCTACAGGGGGCGGCTATGGCTACACCTTC. Looking up the rest from reference TRBV19 and TRBJ1-2 gives the full variable domain: DGGITQSPKYLFRKEGQNVTLSCEQNLNHDAMYWYRQDPGQGLRLIYYSQIVNDFQKGDIAEGYSVSREKKESFPLTVTSAQKNPTAFYLCASRSTGGGYGYTFGSGTRLTVV.

This chain joins TRBV6-5 and TRBJ1-1; possible D gene TRBD1, 5 bases. This CDR3 comprises 14 residues. Between the trimmed V and J ends, which lost 2 bases and 10 bases, there was a span of 17 bases. From germline, CDR1 is MNHEY and CDR2 SVGAGI. The CDR3 loop is CASSYTGPDGGAFF. The CDR3 DNA follows: TGTGCCAGCAGTTACACGGGGCCGGACGGGGGAGCTTTCTTT.

The rearrangement joins TRBV6-4 to TRBJ2-2; 7 bases match TRBD1. The CDR3 covers 14 residues. V lost 4 bases to trimming and J lost 4 bases; unmatched junction nucleotides: 3. The germline CDR1 and CDR2 sequences are MRHNA and SNTAGT. CDR3 sequence reads: CASSGDSSTGELFF. The CDR3, as DNA: TGTGCCAGCAGTGGGGACAGCTCCACCGGGGAGCTGTTTTTT.

The genes are TRBV2 and TRBJ2-7; TRBD2 matches at 12 bases. Germline V gene lookup returns CDR1 SNHLY and CDR2 FYNNEI. The CDR3 sequence is 14 residues long. The ends lost 6 bases at V and 2 bases at J; junction bases unmatched: 2. The CDR3 nucleotides read TGTGCCAGCAGCCGACTAGCGGGAGCCTACGAGCAGTACTTC. This translates into CASSRLAGAYEQYF.

The rearrangement links TRBV10-3 to TRBJ1-1; weak D call: TRBD1 (5 bases). V lost 0 bases, J lost 2 bases, and 7 bases lay in between. The CDR3 is 14 residues long. Germline values: CDR1 ENHRY, CDR2 SYGVKD. The CDR3 sequence is CAISESGQNTEAFF. The CDR3 coding sequence is TGTGCCATCAGTGAGTCAGGACAAAACACTGAAGCTTTCTTT.

The chain has TRBV21-1 and TRBJ1-1; the table's D call of TRBD1 was not tested on the DNA. TRBV21-1 is tagged as a pseudogene. The CDR3 spans 11 residues. CDR3 loop: CASSTRTGDFF. The DNA for the CDR3 is TGTGCCAGCAGCACCCGGACAGGGGATTTCTTT.

The rearrangement joins TRBV20-1 to TRBJ1-1; TRBD1 is a possible D gene (5 bases). The germline CDR1 and CDR2 sequences are DFQATT and SNEGSKA (reference sequence). CDR3 length: 14 residues. V lost 6 bases and J 1 base, leaving 15 bases between the germline ends. CDR3 sequence reads: CSASNDRPNTEAFF. As DNA, the CDR3 is TGCAGTGCCAGTAACGACAGACCGAACACTGAAGCTTTCTTT.

As to this clone: Other DNA sequences within the sample encode an identical CDR3. V usage is TRBV5-1 and J usage is TRBJ2-1; 10 bases map to TRBD2. Trimming removed 0 bases from V and 9 bases from J; junction bases left unmatched: 6. Germline CDR1 and CDR2: SGHRS and YFSETQ. There are 15 residues in the CDR3. The CDR3 DNA is TGCGCCAGCAGCTTGGAGCTAGCGGGAGTAGGTGAGCAGTTCTTC. Encoded protein: CASSLELAGVGEQFF.

J is TRBJ2-2 and V is TRBV27; tentative D call: TRBD1 (5 bases). Looked up from germline, CDR1 is MNHEY and CDR2 is SMNVEV (reference sequence). This CDR3 contains 14 residues. V lost 3 bases and J 1 base, leaving 6 bases between the germline ends. The CDR3 reads CASSFQGNTGELFF. The CDR3 DNA is TGTGCCAGCAGTTTCCAGGGGAACACCGGGGAGCTGTTTTTT.

DNA of the CDR3: TGTGCCAGCAGCCTCGGGAGGGGGCGATCACCCCTCCACTTT. Amino acids: CASSLGRGRSPLHF. The chain links TRBV13 to TRBJ1-6, with 7 nucleotides matching TRBD1. Trimming at V came to 5 bases and at J to 10 bases, leaving 8 bases not matched to a gene. Per the germline V gene, CDR1 is PRHDT and CDR2 is FYEKMQ (reference sequence). This CDR3 has 14 amino acids.

This rearrangement joins TRBV2 to TRBJ2-7, with 12 bases that match TRBD1. The CDR3 extends over 15 amino acids. J lost 6 bases, V lost 8 bases, and 11 bases had no gene match. Per germline, CDR1 SNHLY and CDR2 FYNNEI. Here the CDR3 DNA reads TGTGCCAGCGAAAACTCCGGGACAGGGGGCTTCGAGCAGTACTTC. Translating it yields CASENSGTGGFEQYF.

This sequence joins TRBV11-2 and TRBJ2-1; 8 nucleotides match TRBD2. Germline loops: CDR1 SGHAT, CDR2 FQNNGV. This CDR3 is 16 amino acids long. Trimming took 1 base from V and 8 from J; bases not matched to a gene: 10. This chain's CDR3 is CASSLAVSGSGYEQFF. CDR3 coding DNA: TGTGCCAGCAGCTTAGCAGTGAGCGGGAGTGGGTATGAGCAGTTCTTC.

The V and J genes are TRBV11-2 and TRBJ2-1, with 10 bases matching TRBD1. V trimming: 6 bases; J trimming: 10 bases; junction bases outside the gene matches: 9. The CDR3 totals 14 residues. Germline V lookup: CDR1 SGHAT, CDR2 FQNNGV. CDR3 region: CASRAPGQGLEQFF. The CDR3 DNA sequence: TGTGCCAGCAGGGCGCCGGGACAGGGGTTAGAGCAGTTCTTC.

The CDR3 coding sequence is TGTGCCAGCAGCTTTGGACTAGCGGGAGCGAGTACGCAGTATTTT. Residues: CASSFGLAGASTQYF. This chain connects TRBV5-4 to TRBJ2-3; 13 bases fit TRBD2. The CDR3 length is 15 residues. Germline loops: CDR1 SGHNT, CDR2 YYREEE (reference sequence). V lost 2 bases and J lost 8; bases outside the gene matches: 5.